The 4 T cell receptor beta chains below come from one sample, sequenced in a study of control samples from healthy donors and cancer patients. TCRdb keeps only in-frame clones here, not all; method: immunoSEQ multiplex PCR. Of tens of thousands of clones detected, around nine tenths appear once; the ten largest clones hold about 5.5%. Input material: blood. These receptors were collected from a man aged 45 to 65 in good health.

This chain joins TRBV12-5 and TRBJ2-6, with TRBD1 identical over 8 bases. The CDR3 length is 16 residues. Germline V gives CDR1 LGHNT, CDR2 FRNRAP. Germline trimming cut 5 bases from V and 1 base from J; bases unmatched to any gene: 4. The DNA for the CDR3 is TGTGCTAGTGGTCTAGGACAGGGATCTGGGGCCAACGTCCTGACTTTC. Amino acid sequence: CASGLGQGSGANVLTF.

The chain combines TRBV7-2 with TRBJ1-1; no clear D gene. The germline V gene has CDR1 SGHTA and CDR2 FQGNSA. This CDR3 comprises 13 residues. V lost 2 bases and J 3 bases, leaving 7 bases between the germline ends. The CDR3 protein is CASSLFRYTEAFF. The CDR3 DNA follows: TGTGCCAGCAGCTTATTCCGCTACACTGAAGCTTTCTTT.

This chain's CDR3 is CATSTGTSYEQYF. Here the CDR3 DNA reads TGTGCCACCAGTACCGGGACATCCTACGAGCAGTACTTC. This chain connects TRBV15 to TRBJ2-7; weak D call: TRBD1 (6 bases). Trimming removed 6 bases from V and 1 base from J, with 10 bases in between. CDR3 length: 13 amino acids. CDR1 is LNHNV and CDR2 is YYDKDF in the germline V gene (reference sequence).

The chain uses TRBV5-1 and TRBJ1-2; D possibly corresponds to TRBD1 (5 bases). The CDR3 sequence is 16 residues long. Germline CDR1 and CDR2: SGHRS and YFSETQ. The V end was cut by 0 bases, the J end by 2 bases, with 14 bases between. Written as DNA, the CDR3 is TGCGCCAGCAGCTTGGATTTGGCAGCAGGGAACTATGGCTACACCTTC. Its protein is CASSLDLAAGNYGYTF.